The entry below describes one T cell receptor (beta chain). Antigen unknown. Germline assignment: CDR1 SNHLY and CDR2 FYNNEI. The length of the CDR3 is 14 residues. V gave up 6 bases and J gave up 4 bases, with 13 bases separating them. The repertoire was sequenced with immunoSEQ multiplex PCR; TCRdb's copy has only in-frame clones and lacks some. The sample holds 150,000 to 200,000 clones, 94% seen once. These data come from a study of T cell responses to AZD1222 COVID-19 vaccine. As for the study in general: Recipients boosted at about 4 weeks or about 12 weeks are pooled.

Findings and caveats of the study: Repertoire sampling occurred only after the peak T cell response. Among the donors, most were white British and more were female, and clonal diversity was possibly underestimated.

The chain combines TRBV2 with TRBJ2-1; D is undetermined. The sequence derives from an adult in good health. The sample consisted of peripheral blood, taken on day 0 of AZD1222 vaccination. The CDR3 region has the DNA TGTGCCAGCAGCCCCGCCGAATTTTACAATGAGCAGTTCTTC. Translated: CASSPAEFYNEQFF.